These T cell receptor beta chains were read from a single sample in a study of blood T cell repertoires in COVID-19. The assay was immunoSEQ multiplex PCR, and TCRdb's table has in-frame clones only and misses some. The sample carries some 230,000 clones, around 83% recorded once. Material for sequencing was peripheral blood. Every receptor here comes from a woman in her forties or fifties with acute or convalescent COVID-19. The CDR3 runs from the conserved cysteine through the conserved F or W. The D gene is left open where the match is weak. Rows may omit the clone size; those that give it use once, few, many or a size class.

>-|-|TRBV11-2|TRBJ1-6
CASSFGPRSSYNSPLHF
TGTGCCAGCAGCTTTGGCCCTAGGAGCTCCTATAATTCACCCCTCCACTTT
>TRBD1|-|TRBV13|TRBJ2-1
CASSLDRGPYNEQFF
TGTGCCAGCAGCTTAGACAGGGGTCCCTACAATGAGCAGTTCTTC
>-|-|TRBV21-1|TRBJ2-1
CASRSTSGTTYNEQFF
TGTGCCAGCAGATCCACGAGCGGGACGACCTACAATGAGCAGTTCTTC
>TRBD2|-|TRBV24-1|TRBJ2-5
CATSDLRLAGEETQYF
TGTGCCACCAGTGATTTACGGCTAGCGGGAGAAGAGACCCAGTACTTC
>-|-|TRBV6-1|TRBJ1-5
CASSEGPRQPQHF
TGTGCCAGCAGTGAAGGGCCTCGTCAGCCCCAGCATTTT
>TRBD1|once|TRBV9|TRBJ1-4
CASSSRATGTTNEKLFF
TGTGCCAGCAGCTCGCGCGCGACAGGGACAACTAATGAAAAACTGTTTTTT
>TRBD1|once|TRBV7-2|TRBJ1-2
CASSLETGASLYGYTF
TGTGCCAGCAGCTTAGAGACAGGGGCTAGCCTGTATGGCTACACCTTC
>TRBD1|-|TRBV28|TRBJ2-5
CASSLGQQIQETQYF
TGTGCCAGCAGCCTGGGACAGCAAATTCAAGAGACCCAGTACTTC
>-|-|TRBV6-5|TRBJ2-2
CASSYSDGYTGELFF
TGTGCCAGCAGTTACAGCGACGGGTACACCGGGGAGCTGTTTTTT
>-|-|TRBV19|TRBJ1-5
CASSMGGGQPQHF
TGTGCCAGTAGTATGGGGGGAGGTCAGCCCCAGCATTTT
>-|few|TRBV6-8|TRBJ1-2
CASSYPAAPDSGGGNYGYTF
TGTGCCAGCAGTTACCCCGCGGCCCCAGACTCCGGCGGGGGGAACTATGGCTACACCTTC
>-|-|TRBV20-1|TRBJ1-1
CSALGNTEAFF
TGCAGTGCTCTCGGGAACACTGAAGCTTTCTTT
>TRBD1|-|TRBV6-5|TRBJ1-5
CASSPTGTQPQHF
TGTGCCAGCAGCCCGACAGGGACCCAGCCCCAGCATTTT
>TRBD1|-|TRBV30|TRBJ1-5
CAWGTEHQPQHF
TGTGCCTGGGGGACAGAACATCAGCCCCAGCATTTT
>-|once|TRBV27|TRBJ2-5
CASSFYETAQETQYF
TGTGCCAGCAGTTTTTATGAGACAGCCCAAGAGACCCAGTACTTC
>-|-|TRBV21-1|TRBJ1-2
CASIRGSYGYTF
TGTGCCAGCATCCGGGGGAGCTATGGCTACACCTTC
>TRBD2|-|TRBV4-3|TRBJ2-1
CASSRLAGDYNEQFF
TGCGCCAGCAGCCGGCTAGCGGGGGATTACAATGAGCAGTTCTTC
>-|-|TRBV10-3|TRBJ1-1
CAISESTEMNTEAFF
TGTGCCATCAGTGAGTCGACAGAAATGAACACTGAAGCTTTCTTT
>-|-|TRBV7-2|TRBJ1-2
CASSGAMRVYGYTF
TGTGCCAGCAGCGGTGCGATGAGGGTCTATGGCTACACCTTC
>-|-|TRBV6-2/TRBV6-3|TRBJ1-4
CASSRAGEKLFF
TGTGCCAGCAGCCGTGCGGGGGAAAAACTGTTTTTT
>-|-|TRBV14|TRBJ2-5
CASSRSLATQETQYF
TGTGCCAGCAGTCGATCACTAGCTACTCAAGAGACCCAGTACTTC
>-|-|TRBV19|TRBJ1-3
CAYMSGNSGNTIYF
TGTGCATACATGTCCGGGAACTCTGGAAACACCATATATTTT
>TRBD1|-|TRBV6-5|TRBJ2-7
CATGTGRVEQYF
TGTGCCACCGGGACAGGGAGGGTCGAGCAGTACTTC
>TRBD1|-|TRBV15|TRBJ1-2
CATSRGDSSNYGYTF
TGTGCCACCAGCAGGGGGGACAGCTCTAACTATGGCTACACCTTC
>TRBD1|-|TRBV4-1|TRBJ1-4
CASRPGTGATNEKLFF
TGCGCCAGCAGGCCCGGGACAGGGGCAACTAATGAAAAACTGTTTTTT
>TRBD2|-|TRBV4-1|TRBJ2-7
CASSQGLLAGTAGEQYF
TGCGCCAGCAGCCAAGGGTTATTAGCGGGGACCGCGGGCGAGCAGTACTTC
>-|-|TRBV6-5|TRBJ2-7
CASSYSIAGNEQYF
TGTGCCAGCAGTTACTCGATTGCAGGGAACGAGCAGTACTTC
>-|-|TRBV28|TRBJ1-1
CASSFGEGTEAFF
TGTGCCAGCAGTTTTGGGGAGGGTACTGAAGCTTTCTTT
>TRBD1|-|TRBV24-1|TRBJ2-5
CATSDLGQGPVYF
TGTGCCACCAGTGATTTGGGACAGGGCCCCGTGTACTTC
>-|-|TRBV24-1|TRBJ1-2
CATSDFEAGYTF
TGTGCCACCAGTGATTTTGAGGCCGGCTACACCTTC
>-|-|TRBV4-3|TRBJ2-6
CASSQDWTDLSGANVLTF
TGCGCCAGCAGCCAAGATTGGACAGACTTATCTGGGGCCAACGTCCTGACTTTC
>-|-|TRBV28|TRBJ2-7
CASSLGGLYEQYF
TGTGCCAGCAGTTTGGGGGGACTCTACGAGCAGTACTTC
>TRBD1|few|TRBV7-9|TRBJ1-5
CASNQGTGNQPQHF
TGTGCCAGCAACCAAGGGACAGGTAATCAGCCCCAGCATTTT
>-|few|TRBV12-3/TRBV12-4|TRBJ1-1
CASSLRGGTEAFF
TGTGCCAGCAGCCTCCGGGGGGGGACTGAAGCTTTCTTT
>-|few|TRBV7-2|TRBJ2-2
CASSLAFFPLGRANTGELFF
TGTGCCAGCAGCTTAGCGTTCTTTCCCCTTGGTAGAGCTAACACCGGGGAGCTGTTTTTT
>TRBD2|-|TRBV9|TRBJ2-1
CASSGGLAGSVSYNEQFF
TGTGCCAGCAGCGGGGGGCTAGCGGGATCGGTCTCCTACAATGAGCAGTTCTTC
>-|few|TRBV15|TRBJ2-3
CATSRRPGDTDTQYF
TGTGCCACCAGCAGGAGACCGGGGGACACAGATACGCAGTATTTT